The clone carrying this T cell receptor beta chain came up a few times. The V end lost 5 bases, the J end lost 0 bases, and 13 bases lay between the germline ends. The length of the CDR3 is 15 residues. Per germline, CDR1 MNHEY and CDR2 SMNVEV (reference sequence). Each CDR3 protein is one row after TCRdb ran MiXCR on the 5' RACE reads. The table includes fewer than 120,000 distinct CDR3 sequences, about 12% detected once. The data are from a study of early T cells in non-severe SARS-CoV-2 infection. The starting material was whole blood, obtained at baseline. V gene TRBV27 combines with J gene TRBJ1-1; D remains unclear. This TCR came from an adult who was a healthcare worker with PCR-confirmed SARS-CoV-2 infection or an uninfected control (not recorded which). The CDR3 nucleotides are TGTGCCAGCAGTCCTTATGGGGATATGAACACTGAAGCTTTCTTT. Translated, it gives CASSPYGDMNTEAFF.